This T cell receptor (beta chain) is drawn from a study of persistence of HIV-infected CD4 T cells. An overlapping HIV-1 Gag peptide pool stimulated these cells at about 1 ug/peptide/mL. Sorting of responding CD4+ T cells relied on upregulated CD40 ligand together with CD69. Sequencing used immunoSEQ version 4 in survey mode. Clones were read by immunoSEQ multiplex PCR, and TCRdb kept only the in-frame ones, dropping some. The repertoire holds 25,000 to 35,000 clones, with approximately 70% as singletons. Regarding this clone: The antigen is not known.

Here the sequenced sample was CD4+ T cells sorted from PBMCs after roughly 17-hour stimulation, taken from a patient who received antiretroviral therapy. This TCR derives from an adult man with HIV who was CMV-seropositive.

The CDR3 nucleotides read TGTGCCAGCAGTGAGGGAGTGAGGGGGTCGAGGCAGTACTTC. Residues: CASSEGVRGSRQYF. This chain joins TRBV2 and TRBJ2-7, with a weak D call TRBD1 (6 bases). V was pared by 3 bases and J by 9 bases, with 18 bases between. Looked up from germline, CDR1 is SNHLY and CDR2 is FYNNEI. The CDR3 totals 14 residues.